This T cell receptor beta chain was sequenced for a study of T cell changes during pregnancy in multiple sclerosis. The ends were cut back, 3 bases at V and 1 base at J, with 11 bases in the middle. The germline gives CDR1 MNHEY, CDR2 SMNVEV (reference sequence). There are 15 residues in the CDR3. Generated by immunoSEQ multiplex PCR, the TCRdb table keeps only in-frame clones and is missing some. The sample has 30,000 to 40,000 clones, about 94% seen once. The sample in question was CD4+ T cells from peripheral blood mononuclear cells, obtained in the second trimester of pregnancy. The gene calls are TRBV27 and TRBJ2-3; D remains unclear. The sequence was collected from a female donor with multiple sclerosis, enrolled in a pregnancy study. In nucleotides, the CDR3 is TGTGCCAGCAGTTTGGTCAGCGTGGGCACAGATACGCAGTATTTT. It encodes CASSLVSVGTDTQYF.